These 17 T cell receptor beta chains originate from one sample sequenced in a study of CD8 T cells in ankylosing spondylitis. TCRdb ran MiXCR on the 5' RACE reads and lists one entry per CDR3 protein. The table shows about 350,000 distinct CDR3 sequences, with 20% to 25% occurring only once. Sequenced: blood, either unsorted or a sorted T cell fraction (not recorded which). The receptors derive from a male donor with ankylosing spondylitis or in good health (not recorded which).

The rearrangement joins TRBV7-9 to TRBJ1-5; maybe TRBD1 (5 bases). Germline CDR1 is SEHNR and CDR2 is FQNEAQ (reference sequence). V lost 2 bases and J 5 bases, leaving 7 bases between the germline ends. This CDR3 spans 13 amino acids. The CDR3 protein is CASSLQGYQPQHF. CDR3 sequence (DNA): TGTGCCAGCAGCTTACAGGGTTATCAGCCCCAGCATTTT.

This clonotype appeared many times. This chain uses TRBV20-1 with TRBJ2-3, with TRBD2 matching over 9 bases. The J segment lost 7 bases and the V segment lost 3 bases, leaving 11 bases of the junction unmatched. Germline CDR1 reads DFQATT; CDR2 reads SNEGSKA (reference sequence). CDR3 length: 15 amino acids. CDR3 bases: TGCAGTGCTAGCCCGGGCCTAGCGGGGTACTATACGCAGTATTTT. Its translation: CSASPGLAGYYTQYF.

This clonotype was observed a few times. The chain links TRBV4-1 to TRBJ2-1; 11 bases line up with TRBD2. V lost 0 bases, J lost 0 bases, and 13 bases stayed unmatched. Germline V lookup: CDR1 MGHRA, CDR2 YSYEKL. There are 21 residues in the CDR3. CDR3 sequence reads: CASSQDVTSGGFESSYNEQFF. CDR3 DNA: TGCGCCAGCAGCCAAGATGTAACTAGCGGGGGATTCGAGAGCTCCTACAATGAGCAGTTCTTC.

The V and J genes are TRBV10-3 and TRBJ2-7, with TRBD1 identical over 10 bases. Germline assignment: CDR1 ENHRY and CDR2 SYGVKD. V was clipped by 6 bases and J by 1 base; unmatched bases: 3. The CDR3 is 14 amino acids. The CDR3: CAISAGQGSYEQYF. DNA for the CDR3: TGTGCCATCAGCGCGGGACAGGGGTCCTACGAGCAGTACTTC.

Only a few counts were recorded for this clonotype. CDR3 sequence (DNA): TGTGCCAGCTCACCGGACAGGGTAGGGTTCGAGCAGTACTTC. Amino acids: CASSPDRVGFEQYF. V usage is TRBV18 and J usage is TRBJ2-7; 8 bases map to TRBD1. CDR1 and CDR2 from the germline V gene are KGHSH and LQKENI. The CDR3 spans 14 residues. The J segment lost 6 bases and the V segment lost 3 bases, leaving 7 bases of the junction unmatched.

The V gene is TRBV20-1, the J gene TRBJ2-7, with D possibly TRBD2 on 5 matching bases. Deletions cut 2 bases from V and 0 bases from J, with 8 bases between. This CDR3 has 13 amino acids. Germline V gene lookup returns CDR1 DFQATT and CDR2 SNEGSKA (reference sequence). The CDR3 loop is CSARPTSSYEQYF. The CDR3 region has the DNA TGCAGTGCTAGACCCACTAGCTCCTACGAGCAGTACTTC.

This clonotype has more than one count but fewer than ten. V gene TRBV10-3 combines with J gene TRBJ1-1; D might be TRBD1 (6 bases). Trimming took off 3 bases at V and 9 bases at J, with 17 bases between the two ends. This CDR3 is 14 amino acids long. Germline assignment: CDR1 ENHRY and CDR2 SYGVKD. CDR3 in DNA: TGTGCCATCAGTGAAGAAGCTTCGGGGGCTAAAGCTTTCTTT. It codes for CAISEEASGAKAFF.

This clonotype occurred a few times. The chain joins TRBV12-3 or TRBV12-4 to TRBJ1-4; D gene ambiguous. V was trimmed by 5 bases and J by 5 bases, leaving 12 bases between them. This CDR3 region has 14 residues. The CDR3 loop is CASSTWGDNEKLFF. The CDR3 coding sequence is TGTGCCAGCAGTACCTGGGGAGACAATGAAAAACTGTTTTTT.

This clonotype was counted a few times. The chain joins TRBV11-1 to TRBJ2-7; the D gene is possibly TRBD2 (7 bases). CDR1 SGHAT and CDR2 FQDESV come from the germline V gene (reference sequence). Trimming took off 1 base at V and 3 bases at J, with 22 bases between the two ends. The CDR3 length is 18 residues. This CDR3 reads CASSLEKKGRGGGYEQYF. In DNA form, the CDR3 reads TGTGCCAGCAGCTTAGAGAAGAAGGGACGCGGGGGCGGCTACGAGCAGTACTTC.

This clonotype was observed a few times. The chain combines TRBV20-1 with TRBJ1-5; D is possibly TRBD1 (5 bases). Germline V CDR1 and CDR2: DFQATT, SNEGSKA (reference sequence). V dropped 4 bases and J dropped 4 bases, with 14 bases sitting between them. The CDR3 is 14 amino acids. DNA of the CDR3: TGCAGTGCTACATCAGTAGGGGTTAATCAGCCCCAGCATTTT. Its protein is CSATSVGVNQPQHF.

This clonotype was counted between two and nine times. V usage is TRBV4-1 and J usage is TRBJ2-2; D perhaps matches TRBD2 (5 bases). Germline values: CDR1 MGHRA, CDR2 YSYEKL. Trimming removed 1 base from V and 1 base from J, with 7 bases in between. CDR3 size: 15 residues. This CDR3 is CASSQGTENTGELFF. The DNA of the CDR3 is TGCGCCAGCAGCCAAGGGACTGAGAACACCGGGGAGCTGTTTTTT.

The chain uses TRBV6-6 and TRBJ2-1; possibly TRBD1 or TRBD2 for D (6 bases each). Trimming took 5 bases from V and 9 from J, leaving 14 bases between them. There are 13 residues in the CDR3. The germline gives CDR1 MNHNY, CDR2 SVGAGI (reference sequence). CDR3 amino acids: CASSPTGAAEQFF. CDR3 sequence (DNA): TGTGCCAGCAGTCCCACGGGGGCCGCTGAGCAGTTCTTC.

This clonotype came up many times. The chain carries TRBV12-3 or TRBV12-4 and TRBJ2-7; D is uncertain. With 5 bases removed from V and 5 bases from J, the gap between germline ends came to 10 bases. The CDR3 has 12 residues. CDR3 bases: TGTGCCAGCAGTGAATCTTACCACGAGCAGTACTTC. Its protein is CASSESYHEQYF.

This sequence joins TRBV12-3 or TRBV12-4 and TRBJ2-3; tentative D call: TRBD1 (5 bases). The CDR3 covers 14 residues. V lost 6 bases and J 4 bases, leaving 14 bases between the germline ends. The CDR3 here is CASSKMTAPDTQYF. The DNA of the CDR3 is TGTGCCAGCAGCAAAATGACAGCTCCAGATACGCAGTATTTT.

V gene TRBV11-2 combines with J gene TRBJ2-1; D not certain. There are 20 residues in the CDR3. Trimming removed 5 bases at V and 6 bases at J, with 32 bases between. Germline V gene data show CDR1 as SGHAT and CDR2 as FQNNGV. The CDR3 bases are TGTGCCAGCAGCAACACTTCTTCTTTCGGCGCAGTCGATGGGTCCAATGAGCAGTTCTTC. Protein sequence: CASSNTSSFGAVDGSNEQFF.

This clonotype was seen a handful of times. V usage is TRBV6-1 and J usage is TRBJ2-7, with D possibly TRBD2 on 6 matching bases. This CDR3 spans 14 amino acids. CDR1 MNHNS and CDR2 SASEGT come from the germline V gene. The ends were cut back, 3 bases at V and 2 bases at J, with 11 bases in the middle. CDR3 protein: CASSERSGAYEQYF. CDR3 coding DNA: TGTGCCAGCAGTGAGAGATCGGGAGCCTACGAGCAGTACTTC.

This chain connects TRBV12-5 to TRBJ2-3; D remains ambiguous. CDR1 LGHNT and CDR2 FRNRAP come from the germline V gene. This CDR3 has 15 residues. V was shortened by 2 bases and J by 0 bases, with 9 bases between the two germline ends. This CDR3 reads CASGLSLRSTDTQYF. As DNA, the CDR3 is TGTGCTAGTGGTTTGTCCCTCCGGAGCACAGATACGCAGTATTTT.